This T cell receptor (beta chain) was observed in a study of T cell responses to AZD1222 COVID-19 vaccine. Study findings and constraints: Repertoire sampling occurred only after the peak T cell response.

Remarks on this clone: Its antigen is unknown.

Clones were sequenced by immunoSEQ multiplex PCR, and TCRdb holds only the in-frame ones, with some missing. The table includes 150,000 or so clones, roughly 94% detected once. The length of the CDR3 is 15 residues. V lost 4 bases and J lost 6; bases outside the gene matches: 8. The germline V gene encodes CDR1 MNHGY and CDR2 SVAAGI. The sample here was peripheral blood, taken 28 days after the second AZD1222 dose. The V call is TRBV6-9, the J call TRBJ1-5; 8 bases agree with TRBD1. The TCR sequence derives from an adult who received the AZD1222 COVID-19 vaccine. The CDR3 sequence is CASSLEAGGLQPQHF. Written as DNA, the CDR3 is TGTGCCAGCAGTTTAGAGGCAGGGGGCCTTCAGCCCCAGCATTTT.